The 29 T cell receptor beta chains below were found in one sample sequenced in a study of cytomegalovirus exposure and HLA in healthy donors. The PCR had 60 Vbeta and 13 Jbeta primers. Data came from immunoSEQ multiplex PCR; TCRdb stores just in-frame clones and leaves some out. Among around 150,000 clones listed, roughly three quarters were seen once. Sequenced material: PBMCs. The receptor source for this set is a man aged 35-49 years in good health and CMV-seronegative.

The J gene is TRBJ1-1, the V gene TRBV28; the match to TRBD1 covers 7 bases. Germline V gives CDR1 MDHEN, CDR2 SYDVKM. After removal of 5 bases from V and 7 bases from J, the junction contained 4 bases not matched to a gene. The CDR3 spans 12 residues. The CDR3 sequence: CASSLGTDEAFF. The DNA for the CDR3 is TGTGCCAGCAGTCTTGGGACAGATGAAGCTTTCTTT.

This clone occurred a few times. The V and J genes are TRBV7-9 and TRBJ1-2, with D possibly TRBD1 on 5 matching bases. In germline, CDR1 is SEHNR, CDR2 FQNEAQ (reference sequence). V lost 3 bases to trimming and J lost 3 bases, with 8 bases between them. CDR3 length equals 13 residues. The chain's CDR3 is CASSFGGYYGYTF. CDR3 DNA sequence: TGTGCCAGCAGCTTCGGGGGGTACTATGGCTACACCTTC. Combining the CDR3 with reference TRBV7-9 and TRBJ1-2 gives the whole variable domain DTGVSQNPRHKITKRGQNVTFRCDPISEHNRLYWYRQTLGQGPEFLTYFQNEAQLEKSRLLSDRFSAERPKGSFSTLEIQRTEQGDSAMYLCASSFGGYYGYTFGSGTRLTVV.

This clone was observed a few times. The V and J genes are TRBV10-3 and TRBJ1-1, with D unresolved. The CDR3 runs 13 residues. Trimming stripped 6 bases from V and 0 bases from J, with 8 bases between. Germline lookup yields CDR1 ENHRY and CDR2 SYGVKD. This CDR3 reads CAIRSGLNTEAFF. CDR3 in DNA: TGTGCCATCAGATCAGGTCTGAACACTGAAGCTTTCTTT.

The chain combines TRBV5-6 with TRBJ2-1; 11 positions match TRBD2. Looked up from germline, CDR1 is SGHDT and CDR2 is YYEEEE. The V segment lost 6 bases and the J segment 0 bases; nucleotides outside the gene matches: 2. CDR3 size: 15 residues. The CDR3 spells CASITSGSSYNEQFF. The CDR3 DNA follows: TGTGCCAGCATCACTAGCGGGAGCTCCTACAATGAGCAGTTCTTC.

The chain joins TRBV11-3 to TRBJ1-1; unclear D gene. The V end lost 5 bases, the J end lost 1 base, and 5 bases lay between the germline ends. The CDR3 totals 12 residues. The germline V gene encodes CDR1 SGHNT and CDR2 YENEEA. This CDR3 reads CASSRENTEAFF. Here the CDR3 DNA reads TGTGCCAGCAGCAGAGAGAACACTGAAGCTTTCTTT.

The chain uses TRBV29-1 and TRBJ1-1, with D tentatively TRBD1 (6 bases). The CDR3 is 14 amino acids. V shed 7 bases and J shed 7 bases, with 22 bases lying between them. Germline V lookup: CDR1 SQVTM, CDR2 ANQGSEA. The CDR3 reads CSGDRGRGRGEAFF. CDR3 bases: TGCAGCGGTGATCGGGGCAGGGGACGAGGTGAAGCTTTCTTT.

The CDR3 DNA reads as TGTGCCAGCAGTTACGCCTCAGGAGCGGACAGCTATGGCTACACCTTC. It is translated as CASSYASGADSYGYTF. The chain combines TRBV6-6 with TRBJ1-2; TRBD1 is a possible D gene (6 bases). Germline V gene data show CDR1 as MNHNY and CDR2 as SVGAGI (reference sequence). The CDR3 is made up of 16 amino acids. V was pared by 2 bases and J by 4 bases, with 17 bases between.

This chain connects TRBV7-6 to TRBJ1-6; possible D gene TRBD1, 5 bases. With 4 bases removed from V and 7 bases from J, the gap between germline ends came to 11 bases. Germline V gives CDR1 SGHVS, CDR2 FNYEAQ. This CDR3 spans 14 amino acids. CDR3 DNA sequence: TGTGCCAGCAGCTCATCCCAGGGCAATTCACCCCTCCACTTT. Amino acid sequence: CASSSSQGNSPLHF.

This clone has a single count. J is TRBJ2-7 and V is TRBV28, with unresolved D. The germline CDR1 and CDR2 sequences are MDHEN and SYDVKM. CDR3 length: 14 amino acids. The V end was cut by 5 bases, the J end by 4 bases, with 15 bases between. Written as DNA, the CDR3 is TGTGCCAGCAGTCCTTACTACCGGCGTTACGAGCAGTACTTC. Amino acids: CASSPYYRRYEQYF.

The chain is built from TRBV7-9 and TRBJ2-3; 12 bases align to TRBD2. The CDR3 runs 19 residues. Germline V gives CDR1 SEHNR, CDR2 FQNEAQ (reference sequence). The junction had 11 bases not matched to a gene; V was cut back by 4 bases and J by 0 bases. CDR3 sequence reads: CASSSPPGLAGGSTDTQYF. CDR3 nucleotides: TGTGCCAGCAGCTCGCCGCCGGGACTAGCGGGCGGCAGCACAGATACGCAGTATTTT. Using reference TRBV7-9 and TRBJ2-3 for the parts outside the CDR3, the full variable domain is DTGVSQNPRHKITKRGQNVTFRCDPISEHNRLYWYRQTLGQGPEFLTYFQNEAQLEKSRLLSDRFSAERPKGSFSTLEIQRTEQGDSAMYLCASSSPPGLAGGSTDTQYFGPGTRLTVL.

The V call is TRBV6-1, the J call TRBJ1-5; 7 bases are a match to TRBD1. The germline CDR1 and CDR2 sequences are MNHNS and SASEGT. The V segment lost 6 bases and the J segment 13 bases; nucleotides outside the gene matches: 12. The CDR3 totals 13 residues. The CDR3 DNA sequence: TGTGCCAGCAGACCGGACCTCCGGGACAGACAGCATTTT. Its translation is CASRPDLRDRQHF.

The genes are TRBV6-6 and TRBJ2-4, with a possible D match to TRBD2 (6 bases). Germline V CDR1 and CDR2: MNHNY, SVGAGI (reference sequence). CDR3 length equals 14 residues. With 7 bases removed from V and 0 bases from J, the gap between germline ends came to 10 bases. CDR3 DNA: TGTGCCAGCACTGGGGGACTAGCCAAAAACATTCAGTACTTC. Protein sequence: CASTGGLAKNIQYF.

The chain couples TRBV6-1 to TRBJ1-3; 7 nucleotides match TRBD1. Germline V gives CDR1 MNHNS, CDR2 SASEGT. J lost 0 bases, V lost 8 bases, and 4 bases had no gene match. The CDR3 is 14 amino acids. The CDR3 here is CASGDSGSGNTIYF. Here the CDR3 DNA reads TGTGCCAGCGGGGACAGCGGCTCTGGAAACACCATATATTTT.

This clone was recorded only once. The chain links TRBV29-1 to TRBJ2-7; possibly TRBD2 for D (5 bases). The CDR3 has 12 amino acids. In germline, CDR1 is SQVTM, CDR2 ANQGSEA. Trimming pared 4 bases from V and 3 bases from J, leaving 10 bases between. The CDR3 DNA follows: TGCAGCGTTGGGGCCGGGGTCTACGAGCAGTACTTC. As protein: CSVGAGVYEQYF.

The chain links TRBV25-1 to TRBJ2-1; 10 bases are a match to TRBD2. Germline trimming cut 6 bases from V and 10 bases from J; bases unmatched to any gene: 9. CDR3 length: 14 amino acids. Germline V gene lookup returns CDR1 MGHDK and CDR2 SYGVNS. CDR3 nucleotides: TGTGCCAGCAGGGGCCTAGCGGGAGAAAAGGAGCAGTTCTTC. This translates into CASRGLAGEKEQFF.

The chain employs TRBV6-1 and TRBJ2-5; D is possibly TRBD1 (5 bases). V was pared by 11 bases and J by 5 bases, with 18 bases between. Germline lookup yields CDR1 MNHNS and CDR2 SASEGT. The length of the CDR3 is 13 residues. The CDR3 loop is CASTLQGLETQYF. The CDR3 DNA reads as TGTGCCTCAACCCTCCAGGGCTTGGAGACCCAGTACTTC.

The gene calls are TRBV6-6 and TRBJ1-4; 8 bases fit TRBD1. CDR1 is MNHNY and CDR2 is SVGAGI in the germline V gene (reference sequence). J gave up 2 bases and V 2 bases, and 1 base lay outside the gene matches. The CDR3 sequence is 15 residues long. CDR3 nucleotide sequence: TGTGCCAGCAGTTACGGACAGGGTACTAATGAAAAACTGTTTTTT. Amino acids: CASSYGQGTNEKLFF.

In its sample, this clone was seen a few times. The chain carries TRBV5-6 and TRBJ1-5; perhaps TRBD1 as D (6 bases). V lost 2 bases and J 0 bases, leaving 18 bases between the germline ends. This CDR3 region has 18 residues. Germline V CDR1 and CDR2: SGHDT, YYEEEE. CDR3 coding DNA: TGTGCCAGCAGCTTCTTTGAAGAGCAGGGGTATAGCAATCAGCCCCAGCATTTT. Translating it yields CASSFFEEQGYSNQPQHF.

The J gene is TRBJ2-5, the V gene TRBV6-6; 10 bases align to TRBD1. The V gene's germline CDR1 is MNHNY and CDR2 SVGAGI (reference sequence). With V trimmed by 6 bases and J by 5 bases, 3 bases remained unmatched. The CDR3 covers 13 residues. CDR3 protein: CASRQGQGETQYF. Here the CDR3 DNA reads TGTGCCAGCAGACAGGGACAGGGGGAGACCCAGTACTTC.

The chain uses TRBV13 and TRBJ2-1, with TRBD2 identical over 8 bases. The germline gives CDR1 PRHDT, CDR2 FYEKMQ (reference sequence). This CDR3 region has 16 residues. Trimming removed 4 bases from V and 8 bases from J; junction bases left unmatched: 13. CDR3 DNA sequence: TGTGCCAGCAGCTCTCGGTTGGGGACTAGTAGGTATGAGCAGTTCTTC. Residues: CASSSRLGTSRYEQFF.

This chain uses TRBV7-2 with TRBJ2-4; a weak D match, TRBD2 (7 bases). Trimming shortened V by 1 base and J by 4 bases, and 11 bases separated the two germline ends. The CDR3 is 15 amino acids. Germline lookup yields CDR1 SGHTA and CDR2 FQGNSA. The CDR3, as DNA: TGTGCCAGCAGCTTAGAGGGGGGGGCAAAAAACATTCAGTACTTC. This sequence encodes CASSLEGGAKNIQYF.

A single count supports this clone. This chain joins TRBV7-7 and TRBJ2-1; TRBD2 matches 8 bases. The CDR3 extends over 13 amino acids. Germline assignment: CDR1 SSHAT and CDR2 FNYEAQ (reference sequence). V dropped 3 bases and J dropped 7; count of bases not matched to a gene: 2. CDR3 DNA: TGTGCCAGCAGCTTCCCGGGAGGGAATGAGCAGTTCTTC. Residues: CASSFPGGNEQFF.

The CDR3 DNA sequence: TGTGCCAGCAGCACGGTAGGGGGTGGGTACTCCTACGAGCAGTACTTC. Translation gives CASSTVGGGYSYEQYF. The chain employs TRBV7-9 and TRBJ2-7; weak D call: TRBD1 (6 bases). Per germline, CDR1 SEHNR and CDR2 FQNEAQ (reference sequence). The V end lost 5 bases, the J end lost 0 bases, and 17 bases lay between the germline ends. CDR3 length: 16 residues.

V is TRBV27 and J is TRBJ2-7, with TRBD1 matching 7 bases. This CDR3 contains 15 residues. V lost 2 bases and J lost 3; bases outside the gene matches: 7. Germline V gene lookup returns CDR1 MNHEY and CDR2 SMNVEV (reference sequence). For the CDR3, the DNA is TGTGCCAGCAGTTTAGCAGGGGGTCTCTTCTACGAGCAGTACTTC. Its protein is CASSLAGGLFYEQYF.

The chain recombines TRBV6-5 with TRBJ2-1, with D maybe TRBD2 (5 bases). From germline, CDR1 is MNHEY and CDR2 SVGAGI. The CDR3 contains 15 residues. Trimming cost V 2 bases and J 7 bases, with 15 bases left between them. DNA of the CDR3: TGTGCCAGCAGTTACGGGCCCCCAAGCGGTAATGAGCAGTTCTTC. This codes for CASSYGPPSGNEQFF.

The chain is built from TRBV10-3 and TRBJ1-3; possible D gene TRBD1, 6 bases. V gave up 2 bases and J gave up 2 bases, with 13 bases separating them. Germline V lookup: CDR1 ENHRY, CDR2 SYGVKD. This CDR3 comprises 16 residues. This chain's CDR3 is CAISEGQGLAGNTIYF. The CDR3 DNA follows: TGTGCCATCAGTGAGGGCCAGGGGCTCGCTGGAAACACCATATATTTT.

This chain uses TRBV7-9 with TRBJ1-1, with TRBD1 identical over 7 bases. The CDR3 consists of 15 residues. Germline V gene sequence: CDR1 SEHNR, CDR2 FQNEAQ (reference sequence). V was clipped by 5 bases and J by 4 bases; unmatched bases: 10. The CDR3 is CASSPAARGATEAFF. The CDR3 bases are TGTGCCAGCAGCCCGGCGGCCAGGGGGGCCACTGAAGCTTTCTTT.

The chain carries TRBV6-5 and TRBJ2-7, with D maybe TRBD1 (5 bases). Trimming stripped 5 bases from V and 0 bases from J, with 8 bases between. There are 13 residues in the CDR3. CDR1 is MNHEY and CDR2 is SVGAGI in the germline V gene. The CDR3: CASSPQDSYEQYF. DNA of the CDR3: TGTGCCAGCAGTCCACAGGACTCCTACGAGCAGTACTTC.

CDR3 bases: TGTGCCAGCATAGTTGGCAGCGGGAGCAATCAGCCCCAGCATTTT. Translation gives CASIVGSGSNQPQHF. The chain links TRBV28 to TRBJ1-5, with D uncertain. The germline V and J ends were trimmed by 7 bases and 1 base, with 14 bases remaining between them. The CDR3 covers 15 residues. Germline lookup yields CDR1 MDHEN and CDR2 SYDVKM.